This T cell receptor (beta chain) is from a study of T cells in Graves' hyperthyroidism and ophthalmopathy. Whole-study findings and limits: Classification by a 13 V-J model distinguished ophthalmopathy from stable hyperthyroidism.

Germline loops: CDR1 MRHNA, CDR2 SNTAGT. V lost 3 bases, J lost 9 bases, and 12 bases stayed unmatched. This CDR3 is 15 amino acids long. This clonotype was picked up one time. Its antigen remains unknown. Subjects with ophthalmopathy showed a Clinical Activity Score no lower than 3, a NOSPECS grade no lower than 4, and a duration shorter than 3 months. Orbital computed tomography and thyroid ultrasound, together with serum TRAb and thyroxine and clinical symptoms, were used for diagnoses. The PBMCs had their origin in about 9.7 ml of fresh peripheral blood. Template material for amplifying TCR beta CDR3 regions consisted of RNA transcripts. RT-PCR in the first round (using the HTBI primer set) targeted the TCR CDR3. TCRdb re-analysed the multiplex PCR reads in MiXCR, keeping a single row per CDR3 protein. The sample consists of a few hundred thousand distinct CDR3 sequences, more than 15% of them appearing once.

Sequences were obtained from blood. This clonotype originated in a woman aged 18-29 years with Graves' ophthalmopathy. The chain joins TRBV6-4 to TRBJ2-3; 7 bases match TRBD1. The CDR3 loop reads CASSELWQGDGTQYF. The CDR3 nucleotides read TGTGCCAGCAGTGAATTATGGCAGGGGGATGGCACGCAGTATTTT.